The next 16 T cell receptor beta chains were all read from a single sample in a study of Graves' ophthalmopathy and Graves' hyperthyroidism. Amplification of TCR beta CDR3 regions used RNA transcripts. HTBI primers served in a first-round RT-PCR, which a second-round multiplex PCR followed. MiXCR, applied by TCRdb to the multiplex PCR reads, yields one record per CDR3 protein. The sample shows over 200,000 distinct CDR3 sequences, under 30% of them seen only once. The sample consisted of peripheral blood. The receptors shown here come from a man aged 45-60 years with Graves' ophthalmopathy.

The chain uses TRBV7-9 and TRBJ2-5; D call uncertain. Germline assignment: CDR1 SEHNR and CDR2 FQNEAQ (reference sequence). The CDR3 sequence is 15 residues long. V dropped 7 bases and J dropped 1 base, with 16 bases sitting between them. The CDR3, as DNA: TGTGCCAGCACCACAGTAGGTGGGCCCCAAGAGACCCAGTACTTC. This translates into CASTTVGGPQETQYF.

This clonotype was seen at least ten times. The V call is TRBV20-1, the J call TRBJ1-6; 9 positions match TRBD1. The CDR3 length is 14 residues. Per germline, CDR1 DFQATT and CDR2 SNEGSKA (reference sequence). After removal of 3 bases from V and 7 bases from J, the junction contained 4 bases not matched to a gene. The CDR3 nucleotides read TGCAGTGCTAGTCCGACAGGGGGGAATTCACCCCTCCACTTT. Translation: CSASPTGGNSPLHF.

The chain employs TRBV5-1 and TRBJ1-6; the D is unclear. Trimming pared 7 bases from V and 11 bases from J, leaving 16 bases between. The CDR3 is 13 amino acids. Germline V lookup: CDR1 SGHRS, CDR2 YFSETQ. Here the CDR3 reads CASSPDDTAPLHF. The CDR3 coding sequence is TGCGCCAGCTCGCCCGACGACACAGCACCCCTCCACTTT.

This rearrangement joins TRBV11-2 to TRBJ2-5, with 15 bases aligning to TRBD2. Germline CDR1 SGHAT, CDR2 FQNNGV. With V trimmed by 4 bases and J by 5 bases, 11 bases remained unmatched. The CDR3 runs to 18 residues. The CDR3 protein is CASSSTITGTSGRETQYF. In DNA form, the CDR3 reads TGTGCCAGCAGCTCTACAATAACCGGGACTAGCGGGAGGGAGACCCAGTACTTC.

This clonotype has more than one count but fewer than ten. The chain is built from TRBV28 and TRBJ1-2; D not resolved. The CDR3 runs 11 residues. The germline V and J ends were trimmed by 7 bases and 0 bases, with 3 bases remaining between them. The germline CDR1 and CDR2 sequences are MDHEN and SYDVKM. The DNA of the CDR3 is TGTGCCAGCAATGCTAACTATGGCTACACCTTC. Residues: CASNANYGYTF.

This clonotype was observed many times. This sequence joins TRBV6-1 and TRBJ2-5, with a weak D call TRBD2 (6 bases). The V gene's germline CDR1 is MNHNS and CDR2 SASEGT. The CDR3 is made up of 14 amino acids. V was pared by 5 bases and J by 5 bases, with 15 bases between. The CDR3 loop reads CASSPLAPLETQYF. CDR3 sequence (DNA): TGTGCCAGCAGTCCCCTAGCGCCCCTGGAGACCCAGTACTTC.

This clonotype appeared many times. The V and J genes are TRBV19 and TRBJ1-2; tentative D call: TRBD1 (5 bases). Trimming removed 3 bases from V and 2 bases from J, with 7 bases in between. The germline CDR1 and CDR2 sequences are LNHDA and SQIVND (reference sequence). The CDR3 runs to 13 residues. The CDR3 nucleotides are TGTGCCAGTAGTATGGCAGGGAACTATGGCTACACCTTC. Amino acids: CASSMAGNYGYTF.

Remarks on this clonotype: At one end the junction does not follow the germline gene, possibly because of a read error. The chain joins TRBV12-3 or TRBV12-4 to TRBJ2-7; no clear D gene. The CDR3 length is 11 residues. CDR3 in amino acids: CASTLGSMVGF. The CDR3 DNA follows: TGTGCCAGCACCTTAGGGTCAATGGTGGGCTTC.

This clonotype came up many times. The rearrangement links TRBV4-1 to TRBJ1-2; D is undetermined. The V end lost 0 bases, the J end lost 1 base, and 9 bases lay between the germline ends. In germline, CDR1 is MGHRA, CDR2 YSYEKL. CDR3 length equals 15 residues. CDR3 loop: CASSQDEGVNYGYTF. The CDR3, as DNA: TGCGCCAGCAGCCAAGATGAGGGAGTTAACTATGGCTACACCTTC.

This chain connects TRBV7-2 to TRBJ2-7; D is perhaps TRBD2 (5 bases). The CDR3 spans 13 residues. V was cut by 6 bases and J by 3 bases, with 12 bases left in between. Germline V gives CDR1 SGHTA, CDR2 FQGNSA. Written as DNA, the CDR3 is TGTGCCAGCAGGCGTAAAGGGAGCTACGAGCAGTACTTC. It encodes CASRRKGSYEQYF.

This clonotype has ten or more counts. V is TRBV18 and J is TRBJ1-5; the D is unclear. V lost 3 bases to trimming and J lost 3 bases, with 6 bases between them. The germline V gene has CDR1 KGHSH and CDR2 LQKENI. This CDR3 contains 13 residues. The CDR3 loop is CASSPHLNQPQHF. CDR3 nucleotide sequence: TGTGCCAGCTCACCGCACCTCAATCAGCCCCAGCATTTT.

The CDR3 sequence is CASSEGTSPEAFF. In nucleotides, the CDR3 is TGTGCCAGCAGTGAAGGGACATCCCCTGAAGCTTTCTTT. The V gene is TRBV6-1, the J gene TRBJ1-1; the D gene is possibly TRBD1 (5 bases). Trimming shortened V by 1 base and J by 6 bases, and 9 bases separated the two germline ends. The CDR3 runs to 13 residues. Per germline, CDR1 MNHNS and CDR2 SASEGT.

This clonotype occurred many times. V and J are TRBV5-1 and TRBJ2-3, with 7 bases that match TRBD2. V was pared by 4 bases and J by 2 bases, with 7 bases of the junction left unmatched. The CDR3 length is 15 residues. Germline lookup yields CDR1 SGHRS and CDR2 YFSETQ. The DNA for the CDR3 is TGCGCCAGCAGCGCCGGGACTACCTCCACAGATACGCAGTATTTT. The encoded protein is CASSAGTTSTDTQYF.

This clonotype was detected ten times or more. The chain is built from TRBV10-3 and TRBJ1-2, with D possibly being TRBD1 (6 bases). V was trimmed by 3 bases and J by 4 bases, leaving 6 bases between them. Germline V gene lookup returns CDR1 ENHRY and CDR2 SYGVKD. The CDR3 length is 12 residues. In DNA, the CDR3 is TGTGCCATCAGTGACAGGGGCTATGGCTACACCTTC. This gives the protein CAISDRGYGYTF.

This clonotype was counted ten times or more. CDR3 sequence reads: CASSPLGQGETPLHF. In DNA form, the CDR3 reads TGTGCCAGCAGCCCCCTCGGTCAGGGGGAAACACCCCTCCACTTT. This chain links TRBV11-2 with TRBJ1-6; 7 nucleotides agree with TRBD1. With V trimmed by 5 bases and J by 11 bases, 12 bases remained unmatched. CDR1 is SGHAT and CDR2 is FQNNGV in the germline V gene. This CDR3 spans 15 amino acids.

This clonotype was seen at least ten times. This chain joins TRBV30 and TRBJ2-4; possible D gene TRBD1, 6 bases. The length of the CDR3 is 13 residues. V shed 2 bases and J shed 6 bases, with 11 bases lying between them. CDR1 is GTSNPN, CDR2 SVGIG, per germline (reference sequence). The CDR3 DNA reads TGTGCCTGGAGTTCAGGGGCGGGAAACATTCAGTACTTC. This gives the protein CAWSSGAGNIQYF.